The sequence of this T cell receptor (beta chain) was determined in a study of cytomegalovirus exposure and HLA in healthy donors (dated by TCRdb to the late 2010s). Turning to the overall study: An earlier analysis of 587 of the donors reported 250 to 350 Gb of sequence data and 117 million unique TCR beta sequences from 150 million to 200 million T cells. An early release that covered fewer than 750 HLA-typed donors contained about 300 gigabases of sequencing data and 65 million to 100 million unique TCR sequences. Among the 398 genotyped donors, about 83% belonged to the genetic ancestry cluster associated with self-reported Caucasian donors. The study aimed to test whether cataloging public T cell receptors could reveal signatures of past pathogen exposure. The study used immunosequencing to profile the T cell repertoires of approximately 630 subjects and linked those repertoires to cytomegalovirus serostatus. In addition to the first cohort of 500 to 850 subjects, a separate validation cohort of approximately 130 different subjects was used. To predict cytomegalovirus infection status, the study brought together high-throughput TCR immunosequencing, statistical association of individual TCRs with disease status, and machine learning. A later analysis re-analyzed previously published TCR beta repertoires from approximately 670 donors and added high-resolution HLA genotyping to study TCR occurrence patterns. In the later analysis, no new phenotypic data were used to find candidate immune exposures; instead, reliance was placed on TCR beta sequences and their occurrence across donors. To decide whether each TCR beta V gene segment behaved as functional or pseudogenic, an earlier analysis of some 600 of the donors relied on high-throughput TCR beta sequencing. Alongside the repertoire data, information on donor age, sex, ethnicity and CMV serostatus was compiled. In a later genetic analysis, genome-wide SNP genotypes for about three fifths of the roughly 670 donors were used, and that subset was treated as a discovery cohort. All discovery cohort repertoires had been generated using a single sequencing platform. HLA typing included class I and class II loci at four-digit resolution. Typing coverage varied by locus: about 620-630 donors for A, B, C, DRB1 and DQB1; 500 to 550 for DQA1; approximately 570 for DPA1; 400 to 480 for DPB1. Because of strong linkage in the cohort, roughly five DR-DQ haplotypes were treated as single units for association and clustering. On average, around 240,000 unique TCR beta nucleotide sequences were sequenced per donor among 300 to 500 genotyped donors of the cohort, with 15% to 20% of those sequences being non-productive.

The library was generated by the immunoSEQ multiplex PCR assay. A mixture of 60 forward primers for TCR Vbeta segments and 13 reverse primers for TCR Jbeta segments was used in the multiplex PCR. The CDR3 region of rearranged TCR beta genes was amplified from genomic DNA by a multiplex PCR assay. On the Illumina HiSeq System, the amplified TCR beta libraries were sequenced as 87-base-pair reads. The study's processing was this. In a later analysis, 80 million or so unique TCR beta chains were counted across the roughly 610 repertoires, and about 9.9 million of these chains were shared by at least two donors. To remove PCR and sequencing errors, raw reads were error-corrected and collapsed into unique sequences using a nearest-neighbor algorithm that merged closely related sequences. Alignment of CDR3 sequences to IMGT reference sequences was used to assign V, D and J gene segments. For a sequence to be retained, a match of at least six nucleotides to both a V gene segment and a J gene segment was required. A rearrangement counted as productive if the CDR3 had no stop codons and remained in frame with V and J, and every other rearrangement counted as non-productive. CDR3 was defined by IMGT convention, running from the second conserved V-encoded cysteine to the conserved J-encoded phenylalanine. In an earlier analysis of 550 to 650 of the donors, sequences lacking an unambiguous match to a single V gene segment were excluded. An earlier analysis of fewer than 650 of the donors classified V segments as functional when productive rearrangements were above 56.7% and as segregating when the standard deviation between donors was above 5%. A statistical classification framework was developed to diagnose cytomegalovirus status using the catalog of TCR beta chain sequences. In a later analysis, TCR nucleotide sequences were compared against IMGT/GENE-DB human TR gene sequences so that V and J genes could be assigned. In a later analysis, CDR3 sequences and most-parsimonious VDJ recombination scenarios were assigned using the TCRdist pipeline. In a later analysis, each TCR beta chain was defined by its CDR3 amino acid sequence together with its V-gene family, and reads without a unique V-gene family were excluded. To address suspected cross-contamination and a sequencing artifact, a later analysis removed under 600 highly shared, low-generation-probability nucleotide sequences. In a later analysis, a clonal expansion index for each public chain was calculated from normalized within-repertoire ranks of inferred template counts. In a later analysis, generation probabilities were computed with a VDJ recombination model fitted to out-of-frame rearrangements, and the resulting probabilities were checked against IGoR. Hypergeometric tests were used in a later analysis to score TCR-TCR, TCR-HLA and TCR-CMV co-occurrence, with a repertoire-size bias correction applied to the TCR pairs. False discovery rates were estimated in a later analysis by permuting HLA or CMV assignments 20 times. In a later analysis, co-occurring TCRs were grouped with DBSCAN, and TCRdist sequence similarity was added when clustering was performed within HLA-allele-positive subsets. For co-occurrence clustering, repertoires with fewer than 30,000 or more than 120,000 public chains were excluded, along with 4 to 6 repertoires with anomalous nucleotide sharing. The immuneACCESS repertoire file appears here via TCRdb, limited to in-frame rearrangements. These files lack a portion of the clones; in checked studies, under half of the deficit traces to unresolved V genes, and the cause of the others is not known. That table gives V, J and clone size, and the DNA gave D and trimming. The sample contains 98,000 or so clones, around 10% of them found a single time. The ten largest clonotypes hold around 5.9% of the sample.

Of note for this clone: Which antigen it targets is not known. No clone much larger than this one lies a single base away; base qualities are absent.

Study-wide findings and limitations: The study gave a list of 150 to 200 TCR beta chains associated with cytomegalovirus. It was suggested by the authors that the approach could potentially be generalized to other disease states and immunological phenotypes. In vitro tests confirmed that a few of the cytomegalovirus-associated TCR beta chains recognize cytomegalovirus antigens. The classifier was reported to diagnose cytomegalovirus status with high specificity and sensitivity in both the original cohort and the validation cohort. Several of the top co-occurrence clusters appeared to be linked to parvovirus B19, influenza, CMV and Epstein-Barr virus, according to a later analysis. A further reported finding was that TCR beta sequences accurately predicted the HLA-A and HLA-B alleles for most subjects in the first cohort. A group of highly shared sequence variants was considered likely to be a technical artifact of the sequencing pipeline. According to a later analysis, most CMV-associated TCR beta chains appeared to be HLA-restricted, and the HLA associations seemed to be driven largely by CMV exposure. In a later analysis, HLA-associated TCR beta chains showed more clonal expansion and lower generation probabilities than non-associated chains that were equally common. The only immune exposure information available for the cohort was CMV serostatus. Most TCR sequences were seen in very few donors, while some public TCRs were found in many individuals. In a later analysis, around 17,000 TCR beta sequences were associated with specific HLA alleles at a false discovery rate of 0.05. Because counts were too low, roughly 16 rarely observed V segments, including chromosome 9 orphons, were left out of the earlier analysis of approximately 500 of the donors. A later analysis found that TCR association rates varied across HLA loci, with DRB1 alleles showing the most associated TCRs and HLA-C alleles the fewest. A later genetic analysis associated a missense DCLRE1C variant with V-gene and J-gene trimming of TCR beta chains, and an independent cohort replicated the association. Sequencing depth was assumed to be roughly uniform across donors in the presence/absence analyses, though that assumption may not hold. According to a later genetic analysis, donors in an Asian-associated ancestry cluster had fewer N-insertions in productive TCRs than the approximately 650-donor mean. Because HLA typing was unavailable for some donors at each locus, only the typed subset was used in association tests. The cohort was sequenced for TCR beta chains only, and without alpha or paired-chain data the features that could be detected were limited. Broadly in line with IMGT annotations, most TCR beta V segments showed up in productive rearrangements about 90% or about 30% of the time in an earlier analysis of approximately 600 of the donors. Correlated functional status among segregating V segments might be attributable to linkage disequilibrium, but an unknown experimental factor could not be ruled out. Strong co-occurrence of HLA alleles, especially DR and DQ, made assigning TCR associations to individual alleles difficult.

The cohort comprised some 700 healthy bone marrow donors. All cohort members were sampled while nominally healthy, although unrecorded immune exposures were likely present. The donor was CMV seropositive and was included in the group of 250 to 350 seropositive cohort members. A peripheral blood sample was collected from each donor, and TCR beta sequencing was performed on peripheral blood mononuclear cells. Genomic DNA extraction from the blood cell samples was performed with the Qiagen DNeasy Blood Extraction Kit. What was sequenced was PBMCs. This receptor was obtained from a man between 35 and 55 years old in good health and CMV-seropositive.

The encoded CDR3 is CASSFPGGDEQFF. The DNA is TGTGCCAGCAGCTTCCCGGGCGGGGACGAGCAGTTCTTC. This chain is built from TRBV5-6 and TRBJ2-1, and possibly TRBD2, on 6 matching bases. V is pared back by 2 bases and J by 10 bases, with 13 bases lying between the germline termini. CDR1 and CDR2, per the germline V gene, are SGHDT and YYEEEE. From the cysteine through the phenylalanine, the CDR3 covers 13 amino acids. The retained sequence is limited to the CDR3, 39 bases, with the frame set at the first base.